Shown below are 7 T cell receptor beta chains from a single sample sequenced in a study of vaccination and CD4 T cells after COVID-19. These receptors' targets are unknown. Treatment here: 10-day PBMC culture with coronavirus spike peptide pools or control peptides (ViraFEST assay). Scientists ran DNA taken from cultured CD4+ T cells through the Oncomine TCR Beta short-read assay for sequencing. Via MiXCR, TCRdb re-called the PCR reads, giving one row per CDR3 protein. The sample has about 21,000 distinct CDR3 sequences, approximately 67% seen once; the top ten hold 20% to 25%. The sequences come from CD4+ T cells from blood, cultured in vitro, collected before SARS-CoV-2 vaccination. All receptors derive from a human donor who received a COVID-19 vaccine.

The chain couples TRBV2 to TRBJ1-2; 7 positions agree with TRBD1. The CDR3 extends over 15 amino acids. V shed 11 bases and J 4 bases; nucleotides not matched to a gene: 16. Looked up from germline, CDR1 is SNHLY and CDR2 is FYNNEI. CDR3 nucleotides: TGTGCCGGTACAGAGTACAGGGGAGCGAGCTATGGCTACACCTTC. Its protein is CAGTEYRGASYGYTF. Using reference TRBV2 and TRBJ1-2 for the parts outside the CDR3, the full variable domain is EPEVTQTPSHQVTQMGQEVILRCVPISNHLYFYWYRQILGQKVEFLVSFYNNEISEKSEIFDDQFSVERPDGSNFTLKIRSTKLEDSAMYFCAGTEYRGASYGYTFGSGTRLTVV.

The chain links TRBV20-1 to TRBJ1-1, with a weak D call TRBD1 (6 bases). Trimming shortened V by 5 bases and J by 0 bases, and 10 bases separated the two germline ends. Looked up from germline, CDR1 is DFQATT and CDR2 is SNEGSKA (reference sequence). The CDR3 consists of 13 residues. The CDR3, as DNA: TGCAGTGCTGGAGGGGGAGTGAACACTGAAGCTTTCTTT. It translates to CSAGGGVNTEAFF.

The rearrangement joins TRBV24-1 to TRBJ2-3; 10 bases align to TRBD1. This CDR3 comprises 16 residues. The V gene's germline CDR1 is KGHDR and CDR2 SFDVKD. The trim removed 4 bases at V and 4 bases at J, leaving 7 bases unmatched. The DNA for the CDR3 is TGTGCCACCAGTGACCGGGACAGGGGTATGCCAGATACGCAGTATTTT. Its translation is CATSDRDRGMPDTQYF.

The genes are TRBV21-1 and TRBJ2-3; the D call of TRBD1 is as the table states it, not checked on the DNA. TRBV21-1 is recorded as a pseudogene. This CDR3 has 18 residues. DNA for the CDR3: TGTGCCAGCAGCCTAAAGGTGGGGGTCCCAACTAGCACAGATACGCAGTATTTT. Its translation: CASSLKVGVPTSTDTQYF.

This clonotype has just one count. V is TRBV7-8 and J is TRBJ2-7; D is possibly TRBD1 (6 bases). The germline V gene encodes CDR1 SGHVS and CDR2 FQNEAQ. Trimming removed 5 bases from V and 3 bases from J, with 11 bases in between. The CDR3 loop spans 13 amino acids. The CDR3 DNA reads TGTGCCAGCAGCGAGGACAGATTCTACGAGCAGTACTTC. Translated: CASSEDRFYEQYF. The full variable domain, with the rest looked up from reference TRBV7-8 and TRBJ2-7, is GAGVSQSPRYKVAKRGQDVALRCDPISGHVSLFWYQQALGQGPEFLTYFQNEAQLDKSGLPSDRFFAERPEGSVSTLKIQRTQQEDSAVYLCASSEDRFYEQYFGPGTRLTVT.

This clonotype appeared a few times. This rearrangement joins TRBV30 to TRBJ1-2; 9 bases line up with TRBD1. CDR1 is GTSNPN and CDR2 is SVGIG in the germline V gene (reference sequence). The CDR3 length is 14 residues. Trimming cost V 2 bases and J 4 bases; bases outside gene matches: 5. CDR3 amino acids: CAWSRTGEPYGYTF. In DNA form, the CDR3 reads TGTGCCTGGAGTAGGACAGGGGAACCCTATGGCTACACCTTC.

V gene TRBV30 combines with J gene TRBJ2-3; D is possibly TRBD1 (5 bases). The CDR3 runs to 15 residues. The V gene's germline CDR1 is GTSNPN and CDR2 SVGIG (reference sequence). Trimming removed 7 bases from V and 4 bases from J, with 21 bases in between. CDR3 residues: CASDYQGGLADTQYF. The DNA for the CDR3 is TGTGCCTCAGATTACCAGGGTGGTTTAGCAGATACGCAGTATTTT.